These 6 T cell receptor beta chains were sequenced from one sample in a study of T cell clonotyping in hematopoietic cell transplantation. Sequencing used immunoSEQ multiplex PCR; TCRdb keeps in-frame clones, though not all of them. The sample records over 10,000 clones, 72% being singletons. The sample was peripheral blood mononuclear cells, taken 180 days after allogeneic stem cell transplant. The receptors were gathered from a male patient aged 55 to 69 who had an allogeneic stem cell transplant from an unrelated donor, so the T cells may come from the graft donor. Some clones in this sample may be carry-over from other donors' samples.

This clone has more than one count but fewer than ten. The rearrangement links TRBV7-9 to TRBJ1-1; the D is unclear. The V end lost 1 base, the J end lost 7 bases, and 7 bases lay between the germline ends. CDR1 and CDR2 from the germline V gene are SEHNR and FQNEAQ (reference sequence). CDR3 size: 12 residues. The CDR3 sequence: CASSLVADEAFF. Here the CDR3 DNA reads TGTGCCAGCAGCTTAGTGGCTGATGAAGCTTTCTTT.

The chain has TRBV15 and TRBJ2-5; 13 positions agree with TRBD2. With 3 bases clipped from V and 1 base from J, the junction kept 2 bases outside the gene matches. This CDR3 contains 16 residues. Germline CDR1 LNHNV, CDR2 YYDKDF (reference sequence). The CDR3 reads CATSRTSGGTQETQYF. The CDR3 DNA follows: TGTGCCACCAGCAGGACTAGCGGGGGGACCCAAGAGACCCAGTACTTC.

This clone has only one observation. CDR3 loop: CAWSDGRWQETQYF. The CDR3 DNA sequence: TGTGCCTGGAGTGATGGACGGTGGCAAGAGACCCAGTACTTC. The rearrangement uses TRBV30 and TRBJ2-5; D call uncertain. The CDR3 length is 14 residues. The germline V gene encodes CDR1 GTSNPN and CDR2 SVGIG (reference sequence). V dropped 1 base and J dropped 2 bases, with 11 bases sitting between them.

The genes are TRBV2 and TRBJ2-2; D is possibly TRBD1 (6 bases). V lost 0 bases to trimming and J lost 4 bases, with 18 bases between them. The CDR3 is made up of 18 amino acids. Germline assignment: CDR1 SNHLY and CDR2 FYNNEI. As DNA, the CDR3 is TGTGCCAGCAGTGAAGCACTACAGGGTTGGTTTTCCACCGGGGAGCTGTTTTTT. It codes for CASSEALQGWFSTGELFF.

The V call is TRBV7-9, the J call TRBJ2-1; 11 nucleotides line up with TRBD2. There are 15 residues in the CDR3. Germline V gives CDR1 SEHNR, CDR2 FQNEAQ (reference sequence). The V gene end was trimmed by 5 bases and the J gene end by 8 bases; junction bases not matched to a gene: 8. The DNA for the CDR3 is TGTGCCAGCAGCGCGACTAGCGGGGTGACTTATGAGCAGTTCTTC. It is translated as CASSATSGVTYEQFF.

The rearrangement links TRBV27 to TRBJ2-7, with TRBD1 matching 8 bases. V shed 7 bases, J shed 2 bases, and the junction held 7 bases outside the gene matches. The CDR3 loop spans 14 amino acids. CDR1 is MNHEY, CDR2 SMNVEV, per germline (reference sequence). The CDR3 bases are TGTGCCAGCAAAGCCGGGACAGGCCCCTACGAGCAGTACTTC. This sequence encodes CASKAGTGPYEQYF.